Detailed here is one TCR beta chain. CDR1 is LGHDT and CDR2 is YNNKEL in the germline V gene (reference sequence). CDR3 length equals 15 residues. The V segment lost 4 bases and the J segment 6 bases; nucleotides outside the gene matches: 6. The source of the sample is a study of blood T cell repertoires in COVID-19. About the research overall: COVID-19 samples, acute and convalescent, were from the United States, Italy and Spain. The analysed material was cDNA or gDNA that came from T cells, B-cell-depleted T cells, or PBMCs.

Source study methods: Estimation of nucleated cell counts was performed using reference gene primer amplification. The protocol was immunoSEQ multiplex PCR, while the TCRdb copy is restricted to in-frame clones and leaves out a portion. The DNA was the basis for D and trimming; V, J and clone size are from that table. Of 200,000 or so clones listed, around 85% were seen once; the top ten hold around 2.2%. The source material was peripheral blood. The rearrangement joins TRBV3-1 (or the pseudogene TRBV3-2) to TRBJ2-7; 13 nucleotides align to TRBD2. This sequence originates from a woman aged 50 to 65 with acute or convalescent COVID-19. CDR3 region: CASSREGLAGAEQYF. The CDR3 DNA follows: TGTGCCAGCAGCCGGGAAGGACTAGCGGGGGCCGAGCAGTACTTC.